This TCR beta chain comes out of a study of CD8 T cells in ankylosing spondylitis. Findings and caveats of the study: Disease-linked clones were reportedly significantly enriched in matched ankylosing spondylitis synovial fluid. Characteristic of ankylosing spondylitis blood, it appeared, was a TCR beta motif comprising about eight highly homologous variants.

Losses at the gene ends were 5 bases for V and 3 bases for J; bases not matched to a gene: 4. The CDR3 runs 14 residues. Germline V CDR1 and CDR2: SGHAT, FQDESV (reference sequence). From the 5' RACE reads, TCRdb called clonotypes with MiXCR, one entry per CDR3 protein. The sample carries fewer than 550,000 distinct CDR3 sequences, over 4% recorded once. This clonotype was seen many times. Its specificity is not known. This TCR was sampled from a male donor with ankylosing spondylitis. The V and J genes are TRBV11-1 and TRBJ2-1, with 7 bases matching TRBD2. The sequenced material came from blood, either unsorted or a sorted T cell fraction (not recorded which). The CDR3 reads CASSGRAGYNEQFF. The CDR3 DNA is TGTGCCAGCAGCGGGAGGGCCGGCTACAATGAGCAGTTCTTC.